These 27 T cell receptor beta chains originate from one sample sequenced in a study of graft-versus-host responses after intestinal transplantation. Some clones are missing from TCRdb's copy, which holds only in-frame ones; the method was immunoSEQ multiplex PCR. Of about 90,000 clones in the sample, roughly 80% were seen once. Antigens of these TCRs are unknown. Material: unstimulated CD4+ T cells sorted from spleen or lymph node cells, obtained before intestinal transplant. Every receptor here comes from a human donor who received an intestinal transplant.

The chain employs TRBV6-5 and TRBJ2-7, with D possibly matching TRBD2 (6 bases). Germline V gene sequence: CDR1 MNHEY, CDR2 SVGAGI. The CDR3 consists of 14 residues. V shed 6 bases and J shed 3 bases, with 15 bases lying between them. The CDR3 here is CASRSRRGSYEQYF. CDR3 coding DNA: TGTGCCAGCAGGTCCCGACGGGGGAGCTACGAGCAGTACTTC.

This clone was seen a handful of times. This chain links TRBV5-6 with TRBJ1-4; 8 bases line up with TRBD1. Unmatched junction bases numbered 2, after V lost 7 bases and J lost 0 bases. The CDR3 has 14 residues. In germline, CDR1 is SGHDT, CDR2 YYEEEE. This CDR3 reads CASGDRPTNEKLFF. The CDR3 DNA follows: TGTGCCAGCGGGGACAGGCCAACTAATGAAAAACTGTTTTTT.

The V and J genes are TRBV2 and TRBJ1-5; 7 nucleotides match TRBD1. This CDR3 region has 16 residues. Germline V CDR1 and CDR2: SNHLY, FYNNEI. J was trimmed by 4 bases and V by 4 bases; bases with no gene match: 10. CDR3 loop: CASSGGSGTENQPQHF. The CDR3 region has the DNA TGTGCCAGCAGTGGAGGGTCCGGGACAGAAAATCAGCCCCAGCATTTT.

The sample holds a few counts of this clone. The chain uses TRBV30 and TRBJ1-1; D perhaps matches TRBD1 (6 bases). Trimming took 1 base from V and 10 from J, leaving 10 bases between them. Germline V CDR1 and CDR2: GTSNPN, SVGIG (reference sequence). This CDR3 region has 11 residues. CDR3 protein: CAWSDRERAFF. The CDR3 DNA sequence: TGTGCCTGGAGTGACAGGGAGAGAGCTTTCTTT. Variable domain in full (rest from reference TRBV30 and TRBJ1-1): SQTIHQWPATLVQPVGSPLSLECTVEGTSNPNLYWYRQAAGRGLQLLFYSVGIGQISSEVPQNLSASRPQDRQFILSSKKLLLSDSGFYLCAWSDRERAFFGQGTRLTVV.

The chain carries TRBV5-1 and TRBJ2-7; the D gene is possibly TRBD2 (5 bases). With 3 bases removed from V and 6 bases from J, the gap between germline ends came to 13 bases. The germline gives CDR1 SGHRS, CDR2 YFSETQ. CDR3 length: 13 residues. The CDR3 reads CASSSYTSFEQYF. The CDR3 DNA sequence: TGCGCCAGCAGCTCCTATACTAGTTTCGAGCAGTACTTC.

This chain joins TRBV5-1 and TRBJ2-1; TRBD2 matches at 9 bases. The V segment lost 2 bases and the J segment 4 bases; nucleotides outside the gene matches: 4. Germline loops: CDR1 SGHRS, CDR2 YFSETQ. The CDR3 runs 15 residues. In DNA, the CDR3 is TGCGCCAGCAGCTTTGACCTAGCGGGGTACAATGAGCAGTTCTTC. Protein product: CASSFDLAGYNEQFF. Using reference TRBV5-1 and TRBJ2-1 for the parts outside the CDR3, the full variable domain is KAGVTQTPRYLIKTRGQQVTLSCSPISGHRSVSWYQQTPGQGLQFLFEYFSETQRNKGNFPGRFSGRQFSNSRSEMNVSTLELGDSALYLCASSFDLAGYNEQFFGPGTRLTVL.

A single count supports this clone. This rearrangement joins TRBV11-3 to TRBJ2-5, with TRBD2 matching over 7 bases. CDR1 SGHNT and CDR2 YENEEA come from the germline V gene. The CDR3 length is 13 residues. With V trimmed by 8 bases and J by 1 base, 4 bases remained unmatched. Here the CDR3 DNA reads TGTGCCAGCCAGTCTAGCGGCCAAGAGACCCAGTACTTC. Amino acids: CASQSSGQETQYF. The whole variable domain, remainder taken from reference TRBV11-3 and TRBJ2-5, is EAGVVQSPRYKIIEKKQPVAFWCNPISGHNTLYWYLQNLGQGPELLIRYENEEAVDDSQLPKDRFSAERLKGVDSTLKIQPAELGDSAVYLCASQSSGQETQYFGPGTRLLVL.

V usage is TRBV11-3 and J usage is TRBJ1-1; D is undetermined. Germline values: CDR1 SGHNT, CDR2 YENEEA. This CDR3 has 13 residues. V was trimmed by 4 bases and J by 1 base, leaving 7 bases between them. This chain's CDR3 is CASSSRRNTEAFF. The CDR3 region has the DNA TGTGCCAGCAGCTCCCGGAGGAACACTGAAGCTTTCTTT.

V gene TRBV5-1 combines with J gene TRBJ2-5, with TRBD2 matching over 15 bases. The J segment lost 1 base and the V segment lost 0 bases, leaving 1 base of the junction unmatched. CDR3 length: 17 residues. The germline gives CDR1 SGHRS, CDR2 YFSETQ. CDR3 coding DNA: TGCGCCAGCAGCTTGGGGACTAGCGGGGGGGTCCAAGAGACCCAGTACTTC. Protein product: CASSLGTSGGVQETQYF.

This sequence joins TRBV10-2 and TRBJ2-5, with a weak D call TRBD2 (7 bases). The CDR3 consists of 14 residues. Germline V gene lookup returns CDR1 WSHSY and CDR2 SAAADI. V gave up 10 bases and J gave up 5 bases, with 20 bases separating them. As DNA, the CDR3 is TGCGCCACCACGGGCGGGGGCAGATCGGAGACCCAGTACTTC. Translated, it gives CATTGGGRSETQYF.

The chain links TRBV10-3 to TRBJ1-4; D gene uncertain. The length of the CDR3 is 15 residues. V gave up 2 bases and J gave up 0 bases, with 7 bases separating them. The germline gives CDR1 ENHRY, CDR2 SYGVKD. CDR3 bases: TGTGCCATCAGTGAGGTCCTTTCAACTAATGAAAAACTGTTTTTT. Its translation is CAISEVLSTNEKLFF.

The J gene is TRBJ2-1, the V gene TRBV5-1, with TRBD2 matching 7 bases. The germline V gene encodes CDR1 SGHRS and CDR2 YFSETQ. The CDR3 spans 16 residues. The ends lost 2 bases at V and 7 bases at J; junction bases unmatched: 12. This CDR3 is CASSLRAGVGFNEQFF. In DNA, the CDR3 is TGCGCCAGCAGCTTAAGGGCGGGAGTAGGGTTTAATGAGCAGTTCTTC. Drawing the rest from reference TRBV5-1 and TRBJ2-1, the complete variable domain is KAGVTQTPRYLIKTRGQQVTLSCSPISGHRSVSWYQQTPGQGLQFLFEYFSETQRNKGNFPGRFSGRQFSNSRSEMNVSTLELGDSALYLCASSLRAGVGFNEQFFGPGTRLTVL.

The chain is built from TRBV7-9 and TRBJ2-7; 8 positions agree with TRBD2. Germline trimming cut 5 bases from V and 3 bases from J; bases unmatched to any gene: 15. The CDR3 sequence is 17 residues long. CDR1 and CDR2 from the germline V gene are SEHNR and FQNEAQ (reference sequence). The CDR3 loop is CASSPRDGGLAYYEQYF. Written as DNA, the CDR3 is TGTGCCAGCAGCCCCCGGGACGGAGGACTAGCCTACTACGAGCAGTACTTC.

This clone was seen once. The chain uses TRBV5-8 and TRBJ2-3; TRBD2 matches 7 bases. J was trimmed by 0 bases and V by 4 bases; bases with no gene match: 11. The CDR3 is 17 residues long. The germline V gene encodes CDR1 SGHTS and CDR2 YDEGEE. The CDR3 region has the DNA TGTGCCAGCAGCCAATACTTGGGGGGGTATAGCACAGATACGCAGTATTTT. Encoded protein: CASSQYLGGYSTDTQYF.

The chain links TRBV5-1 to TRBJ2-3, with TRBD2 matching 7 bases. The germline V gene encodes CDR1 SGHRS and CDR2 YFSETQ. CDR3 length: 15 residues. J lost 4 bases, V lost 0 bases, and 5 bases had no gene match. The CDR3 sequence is CASSLEGGPSDTQYF. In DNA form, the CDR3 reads TGCGCCAGCAGCTTGGAGGGAGGGCCTTCAGATACGCAGTATTTT.

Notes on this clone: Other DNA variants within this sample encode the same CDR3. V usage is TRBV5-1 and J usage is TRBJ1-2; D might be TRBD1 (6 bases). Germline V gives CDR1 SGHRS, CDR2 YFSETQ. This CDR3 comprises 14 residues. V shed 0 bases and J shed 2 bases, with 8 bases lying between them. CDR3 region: CASSLGTENYGYTF. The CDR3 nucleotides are TGCGCCAGCAGCTTGGGGACAGAGAACTATGGCTACACCTTC.

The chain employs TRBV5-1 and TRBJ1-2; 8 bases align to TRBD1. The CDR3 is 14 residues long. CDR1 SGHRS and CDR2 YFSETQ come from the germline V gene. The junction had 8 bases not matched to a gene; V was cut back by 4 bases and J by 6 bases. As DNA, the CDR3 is TGCGCCAGCAGCGACACGACAGGGGTTAATGGCTACACCTTC. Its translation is CASSDTTGVNGYTF.

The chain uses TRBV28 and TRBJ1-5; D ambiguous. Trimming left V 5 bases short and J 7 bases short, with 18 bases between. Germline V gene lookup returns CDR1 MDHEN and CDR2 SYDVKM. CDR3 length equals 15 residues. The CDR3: CASSPPQTGGQPQHF. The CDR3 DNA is TGTGCCAGCAGTCCGCCACAAACGGGCGGGCAGCCCCAGCATTTT.

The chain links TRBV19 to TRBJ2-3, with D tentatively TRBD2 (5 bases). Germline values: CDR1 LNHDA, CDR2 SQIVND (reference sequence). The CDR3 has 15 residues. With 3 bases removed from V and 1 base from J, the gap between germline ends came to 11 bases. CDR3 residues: CASSIGGIGTDTQYF. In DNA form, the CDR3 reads TGTGCCAGTAGTATCGGAGGTATAGGCACAGATACGCAGTATTTT.

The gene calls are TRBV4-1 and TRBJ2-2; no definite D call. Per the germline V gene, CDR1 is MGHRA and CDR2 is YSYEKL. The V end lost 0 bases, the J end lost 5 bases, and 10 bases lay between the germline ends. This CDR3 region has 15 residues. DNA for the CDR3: TGCGCCAGCAGCCAAGATCGGCAGGTTACCGGGGAGCTGTTTTTT. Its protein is CASSQDRQVTGELFF.

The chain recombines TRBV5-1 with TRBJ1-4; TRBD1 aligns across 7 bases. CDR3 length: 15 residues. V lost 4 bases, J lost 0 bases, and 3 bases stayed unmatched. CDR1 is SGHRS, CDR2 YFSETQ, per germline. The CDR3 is CASSKGQATNEKLFF. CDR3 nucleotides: TGCGCCAGCAGCAAAGGACAGGCAACTAATGAAAAACTGTTTTTT.

This CDR3 reads CASSLEQAGEQYF. CDR3 nucleotides: TGCGCCAGCAGCTTGGAGCAGGCGGGTGAGCAGTACTTC. The chain carries TRBV5-1 and TRBJ2-7; D may be TRBD2 (5 bases). This CDR3 is 13 amino acids long. Germline V CDR1 and CDR2: SGHRS, YFSETQ. V lost 0 bases and J lost 7, with 11 bases in between. The full variable domain, with the rest looked up from reference TRBV5-1 and TRBJ2-7, is KAGVTQTPRYLIKTRGQQVTLSCSPISGHRSVSWYQQTPGQGLQFLFEYFSETQRNKGNFPGRFSGRQFSNSRSEMNVSTLELGDSALYLCASSLEQAGEQYFGPGTRLTVT.

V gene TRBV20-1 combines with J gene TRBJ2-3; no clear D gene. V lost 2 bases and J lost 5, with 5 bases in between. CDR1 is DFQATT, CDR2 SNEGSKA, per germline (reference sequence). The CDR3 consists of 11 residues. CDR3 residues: CSARHGDTQYF. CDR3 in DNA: TGCAGTGCTAGACACGGAGATACGCAGTATTTT.

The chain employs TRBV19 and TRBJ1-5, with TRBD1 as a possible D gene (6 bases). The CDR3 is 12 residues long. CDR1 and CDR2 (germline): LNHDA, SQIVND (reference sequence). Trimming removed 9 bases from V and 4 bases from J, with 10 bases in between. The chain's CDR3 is CASTGRNQPQHF. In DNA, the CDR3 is TGTGCCAGCACAGGGCGGAATCAGCCCCAGCATTTT.

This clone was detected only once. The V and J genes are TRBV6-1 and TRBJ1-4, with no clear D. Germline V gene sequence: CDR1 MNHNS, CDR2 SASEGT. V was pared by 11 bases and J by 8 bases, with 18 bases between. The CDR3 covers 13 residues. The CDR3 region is CAGPPGEREKLFF. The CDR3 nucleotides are TGTGCCGGACCGCCTGGGGAGAGGGAAAAACTGTTTTTT.

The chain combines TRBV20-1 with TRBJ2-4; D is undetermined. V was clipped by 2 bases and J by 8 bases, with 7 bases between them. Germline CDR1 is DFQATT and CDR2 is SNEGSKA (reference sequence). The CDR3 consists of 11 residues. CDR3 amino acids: CSARTADIQYF. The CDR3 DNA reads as TGCAGTGCTAGAACCGCGGACATTCAGTACTTC.

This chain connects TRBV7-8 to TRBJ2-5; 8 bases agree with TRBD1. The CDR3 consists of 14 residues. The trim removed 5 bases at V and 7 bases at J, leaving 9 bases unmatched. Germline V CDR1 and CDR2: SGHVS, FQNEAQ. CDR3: CASSGAGGAGTQYF. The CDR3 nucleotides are TGTGCCAGCAGCGGAGCAGGGGGCGCGGGGACCCAGTACTTC.